This TCR beta chain is drawn from a study of blood T cell repertoires in COVID-19. Whole-study context: The samples span acute and convalescent COVID-19 from the United States, Italy and Spain. PBMCs, B-cell-depleted T cells, or T cells provided the cDNA or gDNA that made up the material.

Authors' processing steps: Nucleated cell counts were estimated from reference gene primer amplification. Assay: immunoSEQ multiplex PCR; the TCRdb copy retains only in-frame clones and omits some. V, J and clone size were drawn from that table, and D and trimming were deduced from the DNA. The profile shows hundreds of thousands of clones, 75% to 85% of them singletons. The CDR3 loop spans 14 amino acids. Trimming stripped 5 bases from V and 8 bases from J, with 15 bases between. Looked up from germline, CDR1 is KGHDR and CDR2 is SFDVKD. Material for sequencing was peripheral blood. This chain joins TRBV24-1 and TRBJ2-1, with a possible D match to TRBD2 (6 bases). This receptor was taken from a woman aged 65 to 85 with acute or convalescent COVID-19. Here the CDR3 reads CATSVSAGSDEQFF. The CDR3 region has the DNA TGTGCCACCAGTGTGTCAGCGGGCAGCGATGAGCAGTTCTTC.